A selection of T cell receptor beta chains follows, all from one sample in a study of Ad26.COV2.S vaccination and SARS-CoV-2 variants. Profiled with immunoSEQ multiplex PCR; TCRdb holds only in-frame clones, not every one. The profile shows some 400,000 clones, approximately 89% of them singletons. Sequencing was performed on peripheral blood, taken in a trial of Ad26.COV2.S vaccine versus placebo. The receptors were gathered from a person between 18 and 59 years old who received the Ad26.COV2.S COVID-19 vaccine or a placebo. The CDR3 runs from the conserved cysteine through the conserved F or W. A D gene is named only where the DNA matches it firmly. The size of a clone is reported for some rows only, either as once, few or many, or as a class for expanded clones.

.	TRBD1	TRBV7-9	TRBJ2-5	CASSLDTGTAIQETQYF	TGTGCCAGCAGCTTAGACACCGGGACAGCCATCCAAGAGACCCAGTACTTC
.	.	TRBV18	TRBJ2-5	CASSPTENQETQYF	TGTGCCAGCTCACCTACAGAGAATCAAGAGACCCAGTACTTC
.	TRBD2	TRBV28	TRBJ2-3	CASSTSPGTSGRASTDTQYF	TGTGCCAGCAGTACCAGCCCCGGGACTAGCGGGAGGGCCAGCACAGATACGCAGTATTTT
few	TRBD2	TRBV28	TRBJ2-7	CASSLSGDSYEQYF	TGTGCCAGCAGTTTAAGCGGGGACTCCTACGAGCAGTACTTC
few	TRBD1	TRBV6-5	TRBJ1-6	CASSYGGGAYNSPLHF	TGTGCCAGCAGTTACGGAGGGGGCGCCTATAATTCACCCCTCCACTTT
once	.	TRBV7-8	TRBJ1-6	CASRFGQQYSYNSPLHF	TGTGCCAGCAGGTTTGGACAGCAATACTCCTATAATTCACCCCTCCACTTT
once	TRBD2	TRBV4-1	TRBJ2-7	CASSQEETSGIYEQYF	TGCGCCAGCAGCCAGGAGGAGACTAGCGGGATCTACGAGCAGTACTTC
.	.	TRBV6-2/TRBV6-3	TRBJ2-1	CASSLLNEQFF	TGTGCCAGCAGTCTCCTCAATGAGCAGTTCTTC
.	.	TRBV6-5	TRBJ1-2	CASSSDRSFGYTF	TGTGCCAGCAGTTCAGACAGGAGTTTTGGCTACACCTTC
.	.	TRBV13	TRBJ2-5	CASSWERETQYF	TGTGCCAGCAGCTGGGAAAGGGAGACCCAGTACTTC
few	.	TRBV6-2/TRBV6-3	TRBJ2-6	CASSYSEGTGANVLTF	TGTGCCAGCAGTTACTCGGAAGGGACTGGGGCCAACGTCCTGACTTTC
.	TRBD1	TRBV24-1	TRBJ2-1	CATSERGQGFYNEQFF	TGTGCCACCAGTGAAAGGGGACAGGGCTTCTACAATGAGCAGTTCTTC
.	TRBD1	TRBV2	TRBJ1-1	CASRETGLNTEAFF	TGTGCCAGCAGGGAGACAGGGTTAAACACTGAAGCTTTCTTT
.	.	TRBV28	TRBJ1-2	CASSFVPNYGYTF	TGTGCCAGCAGTTTCGTCCCTAACTATGGCTACACCTTC
.	.	TRBV19	TRBJ1-1	CATSRGLEGTEAFF	TGTGCCACCTCACGGGGATTAGAGGGCACTGAAGCTTTCTTT
.	.	TRBV25-1	TRBJ1-5	CASSESGRVGQPQHF	TGTGCCAGCAGTGAATCGGGCAGGGTGGGTCAGCCCCAGCATTTT
.	TRBD2	TRBV3-1/TRBV3-2	TRBJ2-1	CASSQVSPSGSYEQFF	TGTGCCAGCAGCCAAGTCAGCCCTAGCGGGAGTTATGAGCAGTTCTTC
.	.	TRBV6-6	TRBJ1-4	CASSYSSPRGEKLFF	TGTGCCAGCAGTTACTCGAGCCCCAGGGGTGAAAAACTGTTTTTT